These T cell receptor beta chains were read from a single sample in a study of T cell responses to AZD1222 COVID-19 vaccine. The method was immunoSEQ multiplex PCR; TCRdb's version includes in-frame clones alone and lacks a portion of them. The sample consists of about 120,000 clones, 88% of them appearing once. The source material was peripheral blood, sampled on day 0 of AZD1222 vaccination. These TCRs come from an adult in good health. The CDR3 runs from the conserved cysteine through the conserved F or W. Each record gives: clone size, V gene, J gene, D gene, CDR3 DNA, CDR3 protein. A D gene is named only where the DNA matches it firmly. Some rows have no size entry. The others give once, few or many, or a class for an expanded clone.

.	TRBV10-3	TRBJ2-2	.	TGTGCCATCAGAGCCGGGACATCGACCGGGGAGCTGTTTTTT	CAIRAGTSTGELFF
.	TRBV6-2/TRBV6-3	TRBJ1-1	.	TGTGCCAGCAGCTGGGACGTAAAAAACACTGAAGCTTTCTTT	CASSWDVKNTEAFF
.	TRBV7-2	TRBJ1-1	.	TGTGCCAGCCTCCTTGACAGGCAGAACACTGAAGCTTTCTTT	CASLLDRQNTEAFF
.	TRBV19	TRBJ1-1	.	TGTGCCAGTTCGGCGGGGTTAGAAGCTTTCTTT	CASSAGLEAFF
.	TRBV12-3/TRBV12-4	TRBJ1-1	.	TGTGCCAGCAGTTCGCCAGAGAACACTGAAGCTTTCTTT	CASSSPENTEAFF
.	TRBV15	TRBJ1-1	.	TGTGCCACCAGCAGAGGAACAGGTGAGGCTTTCTTT	CATSRGTGEAFF
.	TRBV10-3	TRBJ1-2	TRBD1	TGTGCCATCAGTGCCGCAGGGGGAGACTATGGCTACACCTTC	CAISAAGGDYGYTF
.	TRBV9	TRBJ1-2	.	TGTGCCAGCAGCGGAGATCTTTATGGCTACACCTTC	CASSGDLYGYTF
.	TRBV12-3/TRBV12-4	TRBJ2-5	.	TGTGCCAGCAGAGCCGGGGCCCAAGAGACCCAGTACTTC	CASRAGAQETQYF
.	TRBV5-1	TRBJ1-5	.	TGCGCCAGCAGCTTGACCGGGTGGGAACAGCCCCAGCATTTT	CASSLTGWEQPQHF
.	TRBV2	TRBJ2-7	.	TGTGCCAGCAAAGAGAGCTCCTACGAGCAGTACTTC	CASKESSYEQYF
.	TRBV5-4	TRBJ1-2	TRBD1	TGTGCCAGCAGCTCGGCAGACAGGGAATCTACCTATGGCTACACCTTC	CASSSADRESTYGYTF
.	TRBV19	TRBJ1-2	.	TGTGCCAGTACCCGGAGGCCCGACCTATACGGCTACACCTTC	CASTRRPDLYGYTF
.	TRBV25-1	TRBJ1-1	.	TGTGCCACCTACATGAACACTGAAGCTTTCTTT	CATYMNTEAFF
.	TRBV2	TRBJ2-2	.	TGTGCCAGCAGTGAGGTGAACACCGGGGAGCTGTTTTTT	CASSEVNTGELFF
.	TRBV7-8	TRBJ1-2	.	TGTGCCAGCAGCTTAGTTCGGAGAGGGCGCTACTATGGCTACACCTTC	CASSLVRRGRYYGYTF
.	TRBV2	TRBJ1-2	TRBD1	TGTGCCAGCAGCGCTGGACAGGGGGGCGGGTACTATGGCTACACCTTC	CASSAGQGGGYYGYTF
once	TRBV25-1	TRBJ1-3	.	TGTGCCAGCAGTGAAACCGGAAAGGGAAACACCATATATTTT	CASSETGKGNTIYF
.	TRBV5-1	TRBJ1-6	TRBD1	TGCGCCAGCAGCTTTCGGACCCCGGACAGGGTTAATTCACCCCTCCACTTT	CASSFRTPDRVNSPLHF
.	TRBV6-5	TRBJ1-2	.	TGTGCCAGCGGATTATCAGGGGTACCGAATGGCTACACCTTC	CASGLSGVPNGYTF
.	TRBV7-8	TRBJ2-1	.	TGTGCCAGCAGGAGGGTCCCATCTGGTTCGGGGTTCTTC	CASRRVPSGSGFF
.	TRBV28	TRBJ1-4	.	TGTGCCAGCAGTTTAGACCCCCGGGGGACTAATGAAAAACTGTTTTTT	CASSLDPRGTNEKLFF
.	TRBV7-9	TRBJ2-1	.	TGTGCCAGCAGCTCGAGGAACTGGAGCTCCTACAATGAGCAGTTCTTC	CASSSRNWSSYNEQFF
.	TRBV4-1	TRBJ2-3	.	TGCGCCAGCAGCCAGGATAGCCTCACGGTGGGGAGCACAGATACGCAGTATTTT	CASSQDSLTVGSTDTQYF
.	TRBV6-5	TRBJ2-7	TRBD1	TGTGCCAGCAGCCCGACAGGGGGTGCCTACGAGCAGTACTTC	CASSPTGGAYEQYF
few	TRBV4-1	TRBJ1-4	TRBD1	TGCGCCAGCAGTACGGGACAGGGAAAAGAAAAACTGTTTTTT	CASSTGQGKEKLFF
.	TRBV5-6	TRBJ1-5	.	TGTGCCAGCAGCCGCTGGAGCAATCAGCCCCAGCATTTT	CASSRWSNQPQHF
.	TRBV7-9	TRBJ1-5	.	TGTGCCAGCAGCTTAGGCAGGGACAATCAGCCCCAGCATTTT	CASSLGRDNQPQHF
.	TRBV6-5	TRBJ2-3	.	TGTGCCAGCAGTTATGGGGGGACAGATACGCAGTATTTT	CASSYGGTDTQYF
few	TRBV18	TRBJ2-7	TRBD1	TGTGCCAGCTCACCAAAAGGGACAGGGGGTCGGAGCGAGCAGTACTTC	CASSPKGTGGRSEQYF
.	TRBV18	TRBJ1-6	.	TGTGCCAGCTCACCCCTACAGGGCACGGATTCACCCCTCCACTTT	CASSPLQGTDSPLHF
.	TRBV11-2	TRBJ2-5	.	TGTGCCAGCAGCTTAGGTCCGAAAGGGGAGACCCAGTACTTC	CASSLGPKGETQYF
.	TRBV3-1/TRBV3-2	TRBJ1-1	.	TGTGCCAGCAGCCACAACGCCGGGGGACACACTGAAGCTTTCTTT	CASSHNAGGHTEAFF
.	TRBV6-5	TRBJ2-7	.	TGTGCCAGCAGACGTGGACTCTACGAGCAGTACTTC	CASRRGLYEQYF
.	TRBV6-5	TRBJ2-3	TRBD2	TGTGCCAGCAGTTTCGATAGCGGGGGGCCGACAGATACGCAGTATTTT	CASSFDSGGPTDTQYF
.	TRBV6-4	TRBJ2-2	.	TGTGCCAGCAGTGACTCGTGGGGGGCGAACACCGGGGAGCTGTTTTTT	CASSDSWGANTGELFF